This section outlines one TCR beta chain sequence together with its context. As yet, its antigen is unknown. The data are from a study of siplizumab effects on memory and regulatory T cells. Study findings and constraints: In unstimulated cells, naive T cells appeared more diverse than memory T cells and seemed major alloresponse contributors. Alloreactive sequences whose origin lay in unstimulated CD4+ memory cells were significantly reduced by siplizumab.

Germline V gene sequence: CDR1 SQVTM, CDR2 ANQGSEA. CDR3 length: 13 amino acids. J gave up 7 bases and V 3 bases, and 3 bases lay outside the gene matches. Assays were performed on about 10^5 TCR templates per sample. Data came from immunoSEQ multiplex PCR; TCRdb stores just in-frame clones and leaves some out. This table holds approximately 100,000 clones, around 92% found once. Source material: Tregs sorted from blood. The sequence came from a human donor in good health. The chain carries TRBV29-1 and TRBJ1-2; 12 bases align to TRBD1. For the CDR3, the DNA is TGCAGCGTTGAGGGACAGGGGGCCGGTGGCTACACCTTC. Translation: CSVEGQGAGGYTF.